This T cell receptor beta chain is from a study of response to subunit inactivated influenza vaccine. V lost 3 bases and J 4 bases, leaving 7 bases between the germline ends. The germline V gene encodes CDR1 MGHRA and CDR2 YSYEKL. The CDR3 covers 13 residues. Overall study findings and caveats: The authors suggested that every seasonal influenza vaccination recruits few new T cells.

TCRdb reprocessed the RT-PCR reads with MiXCR, giving one entry per CDR3 protein. Of 550,000 to 600,000 distinct CDR3 sequences listed, approximately 12% are singletons. This clonotype was observed many times. Its antigen is unknown. J is TRBJ2-1 and V is TRBV4-1; D is perhaps TRBD1 or TRBD2 (5 bases each). The material sequenced was PBMCs from blood, taken on the day of vaccination. This receptor was identified in a man between 45 and 60 years old who received an inactivated influenza vaccine. The CDR3 region has the DNA TGCGCCAGCAGCCAGGGACCGTACAATGAGCAGTTCTTC. Translated: CASSQGPYNEQFF.